This T cell receptor beta chain was found in a study of vaccination effects on CD4 cells after COVID-19. Study information: Of the BNT162b2 and mRNA-1273 vaccines, participants received two doses of one or the other. A couple of convalescent patients gave samples 16 days and one week before vaccination.

ViraFEST expansion of antigen-specific CD4+ T cells with viral peptide pools preceded sequencing. Having been cultured for 9 to 11 days, the cells underwent CD4+ T cell isolation. Sometime from March through December 2020, the person acquired a SARS-CoV-2 infection that PCR confirmed. Negative control cultures were stimulated with an HIV-1 Nef peptide pool. The protocol was immunoSEQ multiplex PCR, while the TCRdb copy is restricted to in-frame clones and leaves out a portion. The sample lists fewer than 90,000 clones; around 72% were seen once. The CDR3 totals 16 residues. The V gene's germline CDR1 is KGHSH and CDR2 LQKENI. The V gene end was trimmed by 4 bases and the J gene end by 5 bases; junction bases not matched to a gene: 13. General observations from the study: The study found marked clonal contraction of infection- and vaccine-induced clones late after vaccination.

As for this clone: Its antigen is undetermined.

The chain uses TRBV18 and TRBJ2-7; 8 positions agree with TRBD2. Source: CD4+ T cells from PBMCs cultured with HIV peptides, taken before COVID-19 vaccination. The subset: HIV-1 Nef peptide pool negative control/reference culture. This receptor was identified in a human donor who had a prior SARS-CoV-2 infection. CDR3 residues: CASSRETSVMVNEQYF. CDR3 bases: TGTGCCAGCTCACGAGAGACTAGCGTCATGGTCAACGAGCAGTACTTC.